Shown below are 2 T cell receptor beta chains from a single sample sequenced in a study of Graves' ophthalmopathy and Graves' hyperthyroidism. The sequenced template was RNA, covering the TCR beta CDR3 region. Scientists carried out first-round RT-PCR using HTBI primers and then a second-round multiplex PCR. TCRdb processed the multiplex PCR reads anew with MiXCR; each CDR3 protein has one entry. The profile shows hundreds of thousands of distinct CDR3 sequences, roughly 40% of them singletons. The sequencing sample was made of peripheral blood. These receptor sequences come from an adult man with Graves' ophthalmopathy.

This chain joins TRBV12-3 or TRBV12-4 and TRBJ1-2; maybe TRBD1 (5 bases). The CDR3 length is 12 residues. With 10 bases removed from V and 7 bases from J, the gap between germline ends came to 16 bases. The CDR3 coding sequence is TGTGCCACCTTTGACCGCGGGGGTGGCTACACCTTC. As protein: CATFDRGGGYTF.

The chain combines TRBV4-1 with TRBJ1-1; D gene uncertain. The CDR3 has 15 amino acids. CDR1 and CDR2 from the germline V gene are MGHRA and YSYEKL. V was cut by 4 bases and J by 2 bases, with 14 bases left in between. The CDR3 nucleotides read TGCGCCAGCAGCCCCATTTTGACACTTAACACTGAAGCTTTCTTT. Translated, it gives CASSPILTLNTEAFF.